Described below is a single TCR beta chain sequence and its context. CDR3 length: 17 amino acids. The sample belongs to a study of blood T cell repertoires in COVID-19. About the research overall: The samples span acute and convalescent COVID-19 from the United States, Italy and Spain. PBMCs, B-cell-depleted T cells, or T cells provided the cDNA or gDNA that made up the material.

As originally analysed: Estimated nucleated cell counts came from reference gene primer amplification. Data came from immunoSEQ multiplex PCR; TCRdb stores just in-frame clones and leaves some out. The V and J calls and clone size were taken over from that table, and D and trimming were inferred from the DNA. This sample yields about 250,000 clones, of which around nine tenths are seen a single time; just under 1% belongs to the top ten. Specimen: peripheral blood. This rearrangement joins TRBV21-1 to TRBJ2-1; TRBD1, the table's D call, was not compared with the DNA. TRBV21-1 is a listed pseudogene. The TCR was taken from a woman in her thirties or forties who had recovered from COVID-19. CDR3 coding DNA: TGTGCCAGCCCACCCCCCCTAAACAGGGAACCCCTCAATGAGCAGTTCTTC. Its protein product is CASPPPLNREPLNEQFF.